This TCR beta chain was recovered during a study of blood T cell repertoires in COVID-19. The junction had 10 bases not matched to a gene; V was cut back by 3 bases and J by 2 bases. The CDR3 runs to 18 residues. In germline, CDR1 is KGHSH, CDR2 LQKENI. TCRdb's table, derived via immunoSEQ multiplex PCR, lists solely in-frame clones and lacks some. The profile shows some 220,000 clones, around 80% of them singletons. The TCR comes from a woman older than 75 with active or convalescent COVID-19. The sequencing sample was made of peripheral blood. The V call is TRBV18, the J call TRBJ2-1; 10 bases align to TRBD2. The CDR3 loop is CASSPPLPSGGAYNEQFF. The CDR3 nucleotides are TGTGCCAGCTCACCTCCGCTCCCTAGCGGGGGAGCCTACAATGAGCAGTTCTTC.